The next 25 T cell receptor beta chains were all read from a single sample in a study of blood T cell repertoires in COVID-19. Generated by immunoSEQ multiplex PCR, the TCRdb table keeps only in-frame clones and is missing some. The top ten clones hold roughly 1.1% of a sample with over 250,000 clones, about nine tenths of them seen once. The sample taken for sequencing was PBMCs or T cells enriched from blood (not recorded which). All receptors come from a woman in her 30s who had recovered from COVID-19.

As regards this clone: At the DNA level, this CDR3 is encoded by other sequences in the same sample as well. The chain uses TRBV5-4 and TRBJ2-1, with 10 bases aligning to TRBD2. Germline trimming cut 0 bases from V and 4 bases from J; bases unmatched to any gene: 1. The germline V gene has CDR1 SGHNT and CDR2 YYREEE (reference sequence). This CDR3 is built from 15 residues. The CDR3 DNA reads as TGTGCCAGCAGCTTGGGGACTAGCGGTTACAATGAGCAGTTCTTC. This sequence encodes CASSLGTSGYNEQFF.

The chain employs TRBV19 and TRBJ2-3, with 7 bases matching TRBD2. Germline lookup yields CDR1 LNHDA and CDR2 SQIVND (reference sequence). Trimming took 2 bases from V and 4 from J; bases not matched to a gene: 9. The CDR3 sequence is 16 residues long. CDR3 region: CASSIRAASGPDTQYF. The DNA of the CDR3 is TGTGCCAGTAGTATAAGGGCGGCTAGCGGCCCAGATACGCAGTATTTT.

To note about this clone: The identical CDR3 is also encoded by other nucleotide sequences in the sample. CDR3 loop: CASSQGQSNQPQHF. The DNA for the CDR3 is TGTGCCAGCAGCCAGGGACAGTCCAATCAGCCCCAGCATTTT. The V gene is TRBV3-1 (or the pseudogene TRBV3-2), the J gene TRBJ1-5; 7 bases align to TRBD1. Trimming at V came to 3 bases and at J to 3 bases, leaving 2 bases not matched to a gene. The CDR3 extends over 14 amino acids. In germline, CDR1 is LGHDT, CDR2 YNNKEL (reference sequence).

This chain joins TRBV19 and TRBJ1-5, with D perhaps TRBD1 (6 bases). Trimming stripped 7 bases from V and 4 bases from J, with 14 bases between. This CDR3 is built from 14 residues. Germline V gene data show CDR1 as LNHDA and CDR2 as SQIVND (reference sequence). CDR3 bases: TGTGCCAGTAACTCCGGACAGCAGAATCAGCCCCAGCATTTT. Protein: CASNSGQQNQPQHF.

This clone was seen a single time. The chain has TRBV6-2 or TRBV6-3 and TRBJ1-1; perhaps TRBD1 as D (6 bases). V was cut by 2 bases and J by 3 bases, with 13 bases left in between. In germline, CDR1 is MNHEY, CDR2 SVGEGT. The CDR3 spans 15 residues. CDR3: CASSYAPTGYTEAFF. For the CDR3, the DNA is TGTGCCAGCAGTTACGCCCCCACAGGGTACACTGAAGCTTTCTTT.

This clone was seen more than once but under ten times. The chain uses TRBV7-8 and TRBJ1-1, with D tentatively TRBD1 (6 bases). V was clipped by 1 base and J by 2 bases, with 11 bases between them. The CDR3 length is 15 residues. From germline, CDR1 is SGHVS and CDR2 FQNEAQ. This CDR3 is CASSLGQARNTEAFF. As DNA, the CDR3 is TGTGCCAGCAGCTTAGGACAGGCCCGTAACACTGAAGCTTTCTTT.

The chain is built from TRBV5-4 and TRBJ2-1, with 7 positions matching TRBD1. The germline V gene has CDR1 SGHNT and CDR2 YYREEE (reference sequence). This CDR3 has 13 residues. The J segment lost 9 bases and the V segment lost 4 bases, leaving 7 bases of the junction unmatched. The CDR3 spells CASSGNRGGEQFF. CDR3 DNA sequence: TGTGCCAGCAGCGGAAACAGGGGCGGTGAGCAGTTCTTC.

V and J are TRBV27 and TRBJ1-2, with D unclear. V dropped 7 bases and J dropped 2 bases, with 14 bases sitting between them. The CDR3 covers 14 residues. The germline gives CDR1 MNHEY, CDR2 SMNVEV (reference sequence). In DNA form, the CDR3 reads TGTGCCAGCAAAAAACAGAATTCAAACTATGGCTACACCTTC. This gives the protein CASKKQNSNYGYTF.

This chain links TRBV21-1 with TRBJ2-7; the table calls TRBD2, which could not be checked here. TRBV21-1 counts as a pseudogene. This CDR3 contains 16 residues. The CDR3 sequence: CASSKYPGRSSYEQYF. In DNA, the CDR3 is TGTGCCAGCAGCAAATACCCGGGGAGATCCTCCTACGAGCAGTACTTC.

CDR3 DNA sequence: TGTGCCAGCAGCTTAGTACAGGGTGGAGACGAGCAGTACTTC. Translation gives CASSLVQGGDEQYF. The rearrangement uses TRBV13 and TRBJ2-7; possibly TRBD1 for D (6 bases). The CDR3 loop spans 14 amino acids. The V and J ends lost 1 base and 5 bases respectively, with 12 bases between them. Germline CDR1 and CDR2: PRHDT and FYEKMQ (reference sequence).

This chain links TRBV5-1 with TRBJ2-1, with 14 bases fitting TRBD2. CDR1 is SGHRS, CDR2 YFSETQ, per germline. The CDR3 has 16 residues. J gave up 7 bases and V 3 bases, and 6 bases lay outside the gene matches. CDR3 sequence (DNA): TGCGCCAGCAGCTCCCTCGGGACTAGCGGGAGTAATGAGCAGTTCTTC. Protein sequence: CASSSLGTSGSNEQFF.

The chain uses TRBV27 and TRBJ1-6, with TRBD1 matching 9 bases. CDR1 and CDR2 (germline): MNHEY, SMNVEV (reference sequence). The ends lost 4 bases at V and 8 bases at J; junction bases unmatched: 9. The CDR3 covers 16 residues. CDR3 sequence reads: CASSSSGQGWYSPLHF. The CDR3 region has the DNA TGTGCCAGCAGTTCCTCGGGACAGGGCTGGTATTCACCCCTCCACTTT.

The chain is built from TRBV27 and TRBJ2-1, with 11 positions matching TRBD2. Looked up from germline, CDR1 is MNHEY and CDR2 is SMNVEV (reference sequence). Trimming took 3 bases from V and 0 from J; bases not matched to a gene: 4. The CDR3 consists of 17 residues. CDR3 sequence (DNA): TGTGCCAGCAGTTTGATTAGCGGGAGGGCCTCCTACAATGAGCAGTTCTTC. Residues: CASSLISGRASYNEQFF.

This chain connects TRBV13 to TRBJ2-5; D is unclear. CDR3 length: 11 residues. Trimming took 3 bases from V and 5 from J, leaving 4 bases between them. Germline V gene lookup returns CDR1 PRHDT and CDR2 FYEKMQ (reference sequence). The CDR3 DNA sequence: TGTGCCAGCAGCTTTTCGGAGACCCAGTACTTC. Its translation is CASSFSETQYF. Complete variable domain (other parts from reference TRBV13 and TRBJ2-5): AAGVIQSPRHLIKEKRETATLKCYPIPRHDTVYWYQQGPGQDPQFLISFYEKMQSDKGSIPDRFSAQQFSDYHSELNMSSLELGDSALYFCASSFSETQYFGPGTRLLVL.

The rearrangement links TRBV7-8 to TRBJ1-1; D is uncertain. Between the trimmed V and J ends, which lost 2 bases and 6 bases, there was a span of 10 bases. The CDR3 loop spans 13 amino acids. Looked up from germline, CDR1 is SGHVS and CDR2 is FQNEAQ. CDR3 residues: CASSLSGSSEAFF. CDR3 coding DNA: TGTGCCAGCAGCTTAAGTGGCTCTTCTGAAGCTTTCTTT.

V is TRBV6-5 and J is TRBJ1-1; 7 nucleotides line up with TRBD1. V lost 7 bases and J lost 0; bases outside the gene matches: 5. This CDR3 has 14 amino acids. CDR1 MNHEY and CDR2 SVGAGI come from the germline V gene. The DNA for the CDR3 is TGTGCCAGCATAGGGACAGTCATGAACACTGAAGCTTTCTTT. This sequence encodes CASIGTVMNTEAFF.

A single count supports this clone. A junction end diverges from the germline sequence, so it may reflect a read error. This chain joins TRBV4-3 and TRBJ1-1, with TRBD1 matching over 7 bases. CDR3 length: 15 residues. Per germline, CDR1 LGHNA and CDR2 YSLEER. CDR3: CASSEDGTVFTEAFF. CDR3 in DNA: TGCGCCAGCAGCGAAGACGGGACAGTTTTTACTGAAGCTTTCTTT.

The chain is built from TRBV5-8 and TRBJ1-2; D possibly corresponds to TRBD1 (6 bases). The CDR3 consists of 15 residues. V was clipped by 4 bases and J by 4 bases, with 17 bases between them. The germline gives CDR1 SGHTS, CDR2 YDEGEE. CDR3 DNA: TGTGCCAGCAGCCAGTCATTGCAGGGGATCTATGGCTACACCTTC. Residues: CASSQSLQGIYGYTF.

The V gene is TRBV19, the J gene TRBJ2-1; D ambiguous. V was cut by 7 bases and J by 8 bases, with 9 bases left in between. This CDR3 region has 11 residues. From germline, CDR1 is LNHDA and CDR2 SQIVND (reference sequence). Here the CDR3 reads CASKISDEQFF. CDR3 bases: TGTGCCAGTAAAATCAGCGATGAGCAGTTCTTC.

This chain connects TRBV6-5 to TRBJ2-7, with TRBD1 matching 9 bases. CDR3 length equals 14 residues. V shed 6 bases, J shed 1 base, and the junction held 4 bases outside the gene matches. Germline-derived CDR1 and CDR2 are MNHEY and SVGAGI. The CDR3, as DNA: TGTGCCAGCAGAGGACAGGGGCTTTCCTACGAGCAGTACTTC. Amino acids: CASRGQGLSYEQYF.

This clone was recorded only once. The rearrangement joins TRBV19 to TRBJ2-3; 10 nucleotides match TRBD2. Per germline, CDR1 LNHDA and CDR2 SQIVND (reference sequence). This CDR3 spans 16 amino acids. V lost 5 bases and J lost 2; bases outside the gene matches: 7. CDR3 sequence reads: CASSPGLAVYTDTQYF. As DNA, the CDR3 is TGTGCCAGTAGTCCAGGACTAGCGGTCTACACAGATACGCAGTATTTT.

The chain links TRBV10-2 to TRBJ1-1; D may be TRBD1 (6 bases). Germline-derived CDR1 and CDR2 are WSHSY and SAAADI. The V end was cut by 0 bases, the J end by 7 bases, with 15 bases between. The CDR3 extends over 15 amino acids. DNA for the CDR3: TGCGCCAGCAGTGAGTCGGCGGGGGCGGTCGGTGAAGCTTTCTTT. Amino acid sequence: CASSESAGAVGEAFF.

V and J are TRBV28 and TRBJ2-2; 9 nucleotides line up with TRBD2. The ends lost 2 bases at V and 5 bases at J; junction bases unmatched: 6. The CDR3 is made up of 16 amino acids. Germline CDR1 and CDR2: MDHEN and SYDVKM. The CDR3 region has the DNA TGTGCCAGCAGTTTACTCGCGGGAGGGCCTACCGGGGAGCTGTTTTTT. It translates to CASSLLAGGPTGELFF. The whole variable domain, remainder taken from reference TRBV28 and TRBJ2-2, is DVKVTQSSRYLVKRTGEKVFLECVQDMDHENMFWYRQDPGLGLRLIYFSYDVKMKEKGDIPEGYSVSREKKERFSLILESASTNQTSMYLCASSLLAGGPTGELFFGEGSRLTVL.

The CDR3 protein is CASSAGEQGNQPQHF. The CDR3 DNA reads TGTGCCAGTTCCGCGGGGGAACAAGGCAATCAGCCCCAGCATTTT. The chain links TRBV19 to TRBJ1-5, with D possibly matching TRBD1 (5 bases). Germline CDR1 is LNHDA and CDR2 is SQIVND (reference sequence). Trimming pared 8 bases from V and 2 bases from J, leaving 16 bases between. The CDR3 runs 15 residues.

This clone has a count of ten or more. The chain links TRBV5-8 to TRBJ2-7; 10 nucleotides agree with TRBD1. The V gene end was trimmed by 4 bases and the J gene end by 4 bases; junction bases not matched to a gene: 11. CDR3 length: 16 residues. Per germline, CDR1 SGHTS and CDR2 YDEGEE. The CDR3 coding sequence is TGTGCCAGCAGCGCAACCCCGGGACAGGGGTCGTACGAGCAGTACTTC. This sequence encodes CASSATPGQGSYEQYF. The full variable domain, rest sourced from reference TRBV5-8 and TRBJ2-7, is EAGVTQSPTHLIKTRGQQATLRCSPISGHTSVYWYQQALGLGLQFLLWYDEGEERNRGNFPPRFSGRQFPNYSSELNVNALELEDSALYLCASSATPGQGSYEQYFGPGTRLTVT.